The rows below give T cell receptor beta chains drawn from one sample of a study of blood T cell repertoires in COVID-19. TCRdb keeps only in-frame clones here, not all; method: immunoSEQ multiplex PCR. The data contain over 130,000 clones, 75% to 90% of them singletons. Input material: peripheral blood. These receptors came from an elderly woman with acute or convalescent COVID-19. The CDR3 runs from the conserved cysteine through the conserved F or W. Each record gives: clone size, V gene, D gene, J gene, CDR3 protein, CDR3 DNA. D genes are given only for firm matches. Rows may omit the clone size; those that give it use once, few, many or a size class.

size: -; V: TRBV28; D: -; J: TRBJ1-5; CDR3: CASSLLNQPQHF; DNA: TGTGCCAGCAGCCTACTGAATCAGCCCCAGCATTTT
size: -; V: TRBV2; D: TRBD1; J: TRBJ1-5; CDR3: CASSEGEGALGQPQHF; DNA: TGTGCCAGCAGTGAAGGAGAGGGGGCTCTCGGTCAGCCCCAGCATTTT
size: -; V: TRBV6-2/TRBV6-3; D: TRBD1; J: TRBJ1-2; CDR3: CASSSDRAGGYTF; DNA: TGTGCCAGCAGTAGCGACAGGGCGGGCGGCTACACCTTC
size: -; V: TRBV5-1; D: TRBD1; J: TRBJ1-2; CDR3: CASSLGQGVGGYTF; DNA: TGCGCCAGCAGCTTGGGACAGGGGGTTGGCGGCTACACCTTC
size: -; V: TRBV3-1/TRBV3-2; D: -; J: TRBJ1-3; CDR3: CASSQGQALDGNTIYF; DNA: TGTGCCAGCAGCCAAGGACAGGCGCTTGACGGAAACACCATATATTTT
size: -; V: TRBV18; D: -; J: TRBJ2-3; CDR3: CASSPAAEAQYF; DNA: TGTGCCAGCTCACCGGCAGCCGAGGCGCAGTATTTT
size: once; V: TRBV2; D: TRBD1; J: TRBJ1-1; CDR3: CASGLQGTNTEAFF; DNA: TGTGCCAGCGGCCTACAGGGGACGAACACTGAAGCTTTCTTT
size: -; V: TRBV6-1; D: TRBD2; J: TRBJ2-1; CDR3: CASSEVPSGTYNEQFF; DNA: TGTGCCAGCAGTGAAGTTCCTAGCGGGACCTACAATGAGCAGTTCTTC
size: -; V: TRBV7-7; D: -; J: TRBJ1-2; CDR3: CASSLQQGVRGYGYTF; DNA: TGTGCTAGCAGCTTACAACAGGGAGTGCGTGGATATGGCTACACCTTC
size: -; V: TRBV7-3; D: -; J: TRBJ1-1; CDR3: CASSLSPTGNTEAFF; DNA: TGTGCCAGCAGCCTAAGTCCTACAGGGAACACTGAAGCTTTCTTT
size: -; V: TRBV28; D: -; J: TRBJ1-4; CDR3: CASSLPGLNNEKLFF; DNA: TGTGCCAGCAGTTTACCCGGGTTAAATAATGAAAAACTGTTTTTT
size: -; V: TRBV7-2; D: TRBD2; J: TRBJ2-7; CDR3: CASSLGLAGGWYEQYF; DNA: TGTGCCAGCAGCCTCGGACTAGCGGGGGGCTGGTACGAGCAGTACTTC
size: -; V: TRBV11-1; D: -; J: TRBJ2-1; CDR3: CASSPLGGPSNEQFF; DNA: TGTGCCAGCAGCCCGCTCGGGGGGCCCAGCAATGAGCAGTTCTTC
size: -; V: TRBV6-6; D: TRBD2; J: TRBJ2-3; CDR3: CASRRGASIDTQYF; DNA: TGTGCCAGCAGGCGGGGGGCGAGTATAGATACGCAGTATTTT
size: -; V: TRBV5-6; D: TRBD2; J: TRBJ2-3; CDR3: CASSLRRGGATQYF; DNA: TGTGCCAGCAGCTTGAGGCGGGGGGGGGCTACGCAGTATTTT